These 16 T cell receptor beta chains share one sample of origin, sequenced in a study of cytomegalovirus exposure and HLA in healthy donors. The primer mix had 60 Vbeta and 13 Jbeta primers. Clones were sequenced by immunoSEQ multiplex PCR, and TCRdb holds only the in-frame ones, with some missing. The data contain approximately 200,000 clones, over 75% of them singletons. Sequenced input: PBMCs. These receptors all stem from a girl aged 2 to 9 in good health and CMV-seronegative.

J is TRBJ1-2 and V is TRBV11-2; tentative D call: TRBD1 (5 bases). CDR3 length: 14 amino acids. Germline values: CDR1 SGHAT, CDR2 FQNNGV. V lost 1 base to trimming and J lost 4 bases, with 10 bases between them. CDR3 in amino acids: CASSLVGGTYGYTF. The CDR3, as DNA: TGTGCCAGCAGCTTAGTCGGGGGAACCTATGGCTACACCTTC.

J is TRBJ2-1 and V is TRBV7-6; 8 nucleotides match TRBD2. Germline V gene lookup returns CDR1 SGHVS and CDR2 FNYEAQ. V trimming: 1 base; J trimming: 4 bases; junction bases outside the gene matches: 6. This CDR3 comprises 16 residues. The CDR3 sequence is CASSLVPGGGYNEQFF. The CDR3 DNA follows: TGTGCCAGCAGCTTAGTACCGGGCGGGGGGTACAATGAGCAGTTCTTC.

The genes are TRBV5-6 and TRBJ2-7; D might be TRBD2 (6 bases). Germline values: CDR1 SGHDT, CDR2 YYEEEE. The CDR3 spans 14 residues. Trimming pared 3 bases from V and 2 bases from J, leaving 12 bases between. The CDR3 here is CASSSLAPPYEQYF. DNA for the CDR3: TGTGCCAGCAGCTCCCTAGCGCCTCCCTACGAGCAGTACTTC. Full variable domain (missing parts from reference TRBV5-6 and TRBJ2-7): DAGVTQSPTHLIKTRGQQVTLRCSPKSGHDTVSWYQQALGQGPQFIFQYYEEEERQRGNFPDRFSGHQFPNYSSELNVNALLLGDSALYLCASSSLAPPYEQYFGPGTRLTVT.

The chain recombines TRBV2 with TRBJ2-5; 7 bases map to TRBD2. The CDR3 runs 13 residues. The trim removed 3 bases at V and 5 bases at J, leaving 3 bases unmatched. The germline V gene has CDR1 SNHLY and CDR2 FYNNEI. The DNA of the CDR3 is TGTGCCAGCAGTGATATGGGGGGGGAGACCCAGTACTTC. Translated: CASSDMGGETQYF. Together with reference TRBV2 and TRBJ2-5, the CDR3 gives the full variable domain: EPEVTQTPSHQVTQMGQEVILRCVPISNHLYFYWYRQILGQKVEFLVSFYNNEISEKSEIFDDQFSVERPDGSNFTLKIRSTKLEDSAMYFCASSDMGGETQYFGPGTRLLVL.

V and J are TRBV28 and TRBJ1-1, with D perhaps TRBD1 (5 bases). The CDR3 extends over 13 amino acids. V was pared by 5 bases and J by 7 bases, with 14 bases between. The germline CDR1 and CDR2 sequences are MDHEN and SYDVKM. The CDR3 sequence is CASSQGVPNEAFF. The DNA for the CDR3 is TGTGCCAGCAGTCAAGGGGTACCGAATGAAGCTTTCTTT. Together with reference TRBV28 and TRBJ1-1, the CDR3 gives the full variable domain: DVKVTQSSRYLVKRTGEKVFLECVQDMDHENMFWYRQDPGLGLRLIYFSYDVKMKEKGDIPEGYSVSREKKERFSLILESASTNQTSMYLCASSQGVPNEAFFGQGTRLTVV.

V is TRBV7-2 and J is TRBJ1-5, with D hard to call. Trimming took off 5 bases at V and 7 bases at J, with 12 bases between the two ends. Germline V gene lookup returns CDR1 SGHTA and CDR2 FQGNSA. The CDR3 loop spans 13 amino acids. CDR3 in amino acids: CASSLLGAQPQHF. In DNA form, the CDR3 reads TGTGCCAGCAGCCTCCTGGGAGCCCAGCCCCAGCATTTT.

This chain connects TRBV19 to TRBJ2-5; possible D gene TRBD1, 5 bases. The closer fit of TRBJ2-7 to the DNA end suggests the J call may be wrong. CDR3 length: 13 amino acids. Germline V gene sequence: CDR1 LNHDA, CDR2 SQIVND (reference sequence). In nucleotides, the CDR3 is TGTGCCAGTTCGACAGTGGCATCCTACGAGCAGTACTTC. Translation gives CASSTVASYEQYF.

This clone was seen once. The chain joins TRBV19 to TRBJ2-5; TRBD1 might be the D (6 bases). Trimming took off 6 bases at V and 5 bases at J, with 19 bases between the two ends. Germline assignment: CDR1 LNHDA and CDR2 SQIVND (reference sequence). The CDR3 has 15 residues. In DNA form, the CDR3 reads TGTGCCAGTAGCTCCCCCGACAGGTCAGTGGAGACCCAGTACTTC. It specifies CASSSPDRSVETQYF.

This clone came up a few times. The chain employs TRBV5-4 and TRBJ2-6; D unclear. The V gene lost 5 bases and the J gene lost 0 bases, with 6 bases spanning the gap. There are 14 residues in the CDR3. Germline V gives CDR1 SGHNT, CDR2 YYREEE (reference sequence). CDR3 DNA sequence: TGTGCCAGCAGTCACAGCTCTGGGGCCAACGTCCTGACTTTC. Its protein product is CASSHSSGANVLTF.

The chain joins TRBV7-9 to TRBJ2-5, with 10 nucleotides matching TRBD2. The CDR3 totals 17 residues. V shed 5 bases, J shed 5 bases, and the junction held 14 bases outside the gene matches. The germline V gene encodes CDR1 SEHNR and CDR2 FQNEAQ (reference sequence). CDR3 in DNA: TGTGCCAGCAGCCCCATGGCGGGACTAGCGCCGCAGGAGACCCAGTACTTC. The encoded protein is CASSPMAGLAPQETQYF. The whole variable domain, filled in from reference TRBV7-9 and TRBJ2-5, reads DTGVSQNPRHKITKRGQNVTFRCDPISEHNRLYWYRQTLGQGPEFLTYFQNEAQLEKSRLLSDRFSAERPKGSFSTLEIQRTEQGDSAMYLCASSPMAGLAPQETQYFGPGTRLLVL.

V gene TRBV7-6 combines with J gene TRBJ2-3; no clear D gene. The CDR3 contains 13 residues. The germline V and J ends were trimmed by 5 bases and 6 bases, with 12 bases remaining between them. Germline CDR1 reads SGHVS; CDR2 reads FNYEAQ. The chain's CDR3 is CASSTRLWDTQYF. The CDR3 nucleotides are TGTGCCAGCAGCACCCGACTTTGGGATACGCAGTATTTT.

The V gene is TRBV7-3, the J gene TRBJ2-3, with 13 bases matching TRBD2. J gave up 6 bases and V 5 bases, and 5 bases lay outside the gene matches. Germline V gene data show CDR1 as SGHTA and CDR2 as FQGTGA. The CDR3 is made up of 15 amino acids. The CDR3 DNA reads as TGTGCCAGCAGCCTAGGACTAGCGGGGGTGGATACGCAGTATTTT. It translates to CASSLGLAGVDTQYF.

The chain is built from TRBV28 and TRBJ1-1, with 9 bases matching TRBD1. From germline, CDR1 is MDHEN and CDR2 SYDVKM. This CDR3 has 14 amino acids. Trimming at V came to 6 bases and at J to 11 bases, leaving 13 bases not matched to a gene. CDR3 in amino acids: CASSSTGGGLLAFF. The CDR3 region has the DNA TGTGCCAGCAGCTCAACAGGGGGCGGGTTGTTGGCTTTCTTT.

The rearrangement uses TRBV7-8 and TRBJ2-7, with D tentatively TRBD2 (6 bases). The CDR3 is made up of 12 amino acids. V was cut by 5 bases and J by 10 bases, with 15 bases left in between. The germline V gene encodes CDR1 SGHVS and CDR2 FQNEAQ. CDR3 bases: TGTGCCAGCAGCAGTACGGGCGGGGCTCAGTACTTC. Translation: CASSSTGGAQYF.

CDR3 DNA: TGTGCCAGCAGCTCCACAGGACTAGTGGCAGATACGCAGTATTTT. This gives the protein CASSSTGLVADTQYF. V and J are TRBV4-2 and TRBJ2-3; 7 bases are shared with TRBD2. CDR1 is LGHNA, CDR2 YNFKEQ, per germline. This CDR3 is built from 15 residues. J was trimmed by 4 bases and V by 5 bases; bases with no gene match: 9.

The genes are TRBV19 and TRBJ2-7; 9 nucleotides match TRBD1. J gave up 5 bases and V 4 bases, and 9 bases lay outside the gene matches. CDR3 size: 15 residues. Germline V gene data show CDR1 as LNHDA and CDR2 as SQIVND (reference sequence). CDR3 DNA: TGTGCCAGTAGTAGGTTGGGACAGGGTGGCGACGAGCAGTACTTC. Translation: CASSRLGQGGDEQYF.